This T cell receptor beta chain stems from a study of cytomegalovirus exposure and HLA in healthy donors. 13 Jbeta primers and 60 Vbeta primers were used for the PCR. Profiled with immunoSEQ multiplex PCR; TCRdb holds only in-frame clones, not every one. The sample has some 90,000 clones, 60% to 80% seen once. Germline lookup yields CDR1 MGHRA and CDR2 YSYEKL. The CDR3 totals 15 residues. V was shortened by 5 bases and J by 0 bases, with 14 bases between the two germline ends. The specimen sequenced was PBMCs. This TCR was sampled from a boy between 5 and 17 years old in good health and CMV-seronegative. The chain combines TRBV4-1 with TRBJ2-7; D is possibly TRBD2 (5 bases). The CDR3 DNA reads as TGCGCCAGCAGCACCCCCCGGGGATCCTCCTACGAGCAGTACTTC. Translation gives CASSTPRGSSYEQYF.